A selection of T cell receptor beta chains follows, all from one sample in a study of T cell repertoires in cytomegalovirus infection. These receptors' antigens are unknown. TCRdb reanalysed the reads using MiXCR and keeps one entry per CDR3 protein. The sample gives some 110,000 distinct CDR3 sequences, over 25% of which show up once; 58% is in the top ten. Sample: CD8+ T cells from cultured PBMCs, taken from culture after CMV antigen stimulation. These receptors came from a human donor in good health (CMV status not recorded). Some clones in this sample may be carry-over from other donors' samples. Both conserved end residues are part of each CDR3. A D gene is named only where the DNA matches it firmly. Expanded clones get a size class; other rows say once, few or many, or leave the size out.

J: TRBJ2-5
D: NA
V: TRBV11-2
size: many
CDR3: CASSLEIGGGLVETQYF
DNA: TGTGCCAGCAGCTTAGAAATTGGCGGGGGCCTCGTAGAGACCCAGTACTTC

J: TRBJ2-1
D: NA
V: TRBV7-6
size: many
CDR3: CASSLGEDGIGGQFF
DNA: TGTGCCAGCAGCTTAGGGGAGGATGGGATTGGTGGGCAGTTCTTC

J: TRBJ1-2
D: NA
V: TRBV2
size: few
CDR3: CATKLAADVLKSGYTF
DNA: TGTGCCACCAAATTAGCGGCGGACGTCCTAAAGTCTGGCTACACCTTC

J: TRBJ2-1
D: NA
V: TRBV27
size: few
CDR3: CASSFKGGAYNEQFF
DNA: TGTGCCAGCAGTTTCAAGGGGGGGGCCTACAATGAGCAGTTCTTC

J: TRBJ1-1
D: NA
V: TRBV7-6
size: NA
CDR3: CASPRWQVNTEAFF
DNA: TGTGCCAGCCCTAGGTGGCAGGTGAACACTGAAGCTTTCTTT

J: TRBJ1-2
D: NA
V: TRBV19
size: few
CDR3: CASSIGVPEINYGYTF
DNA: TGTGCCAGTAGTATAGGGGTTCCCGAGATCAACTATGGCTACACCTTC

J: TRBJ1-1
D: NA
V: TRBV2
size: NA
CDR3: CASSEAGPRAWTEAFF
DNA: TGTGCCAGCAGTGAAGCGGGGCCTCGGGCTTGGACTGAAGCTTTCTTT

J: TRBJ2-2
D: NA
V: TRBV7-6
size: NA
CDR3: CASSSSGSTGELFF
DNA: TGTGCCAGCAGCTCCTCAGGGTCCACCGGGGAGCTGTTTTTT

J: TRBJ1-5
D: NA
V: TRBV2
size: few
CDR3: CASSEREGQGLGNQPQHF
DNA: TGTGCCAGCAGTGAACGGGAGGGGCAGGGGCTAGGGAATCAGCCCCAGCATTTT

J: TRBJ1-4
D: NA
V: TRBV6-6
size: few
CDR3: CASSYEIAAVDEKLFF
DNA: TGTGCCAGCAGTTACGAGATTGCGGCAGTTGATGAAAAACTGTTTTTT

J: TRBJ2-1
D: NA
V: TRBV25-1
size: few
CDR3: CASSVGDEQFF
DNA: TGTGCCAGCAGTGTCGGGGATGAGCAGTTCTTC

J: TRBJ2-7
D: NA
V: TRBV6-1
size: NA
CDR3: CASSEWALGEQYF
DNA: TGTGCCAGCAGTGAATGGGCGCTGGGGGAGCAGTACTTC

J: TRBJ2-1
D: TRBD2
V: TRBV19
size: few
CDR3: CASSTLAGGSNEQFF
DNA: TGTGCCAGTAGCACTCTAGCGGGGGGGAGTAATGAGCAGTTCTTC

J: TRBJ1-6
D: NA
V: TRBV11-2
size: NA
CDR3: CASSFGTAVYNSPLHF
DNA: TGTGCCAGCAGCTTTGGTACGGCAGTCTATAATTCACCCCTCCACTTT

J: TRBJ1-1
D: TRBD1
V: TRBV5-4
size: NA
CDR3: CATSRQGPEAFF
DNA: TGTGCCACGTCTAGACAGGGACCTGAAGCTTTCTTT

J: TRBJ2-5
D: TRBD2
V: TRBV10-3
size: few
CDR3: CAISESMAGGSGGSAETQYF
DNA: TGTGCCATCAGTGAGTCGATGGCTGGAGGTAGCGGGGGTTCGGCAGAGACCCAGTACTTC